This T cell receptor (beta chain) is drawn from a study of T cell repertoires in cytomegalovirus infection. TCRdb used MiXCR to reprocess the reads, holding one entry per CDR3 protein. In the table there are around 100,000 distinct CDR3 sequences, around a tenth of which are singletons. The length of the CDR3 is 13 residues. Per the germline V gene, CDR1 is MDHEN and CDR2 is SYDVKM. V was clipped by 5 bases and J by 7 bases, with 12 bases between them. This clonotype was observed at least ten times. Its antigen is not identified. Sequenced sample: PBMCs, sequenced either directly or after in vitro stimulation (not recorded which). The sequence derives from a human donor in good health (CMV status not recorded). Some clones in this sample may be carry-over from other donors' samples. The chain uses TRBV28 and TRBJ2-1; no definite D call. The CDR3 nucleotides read TGTGCCAGCAGTAATAGTTTTAGTAATGAGCAGTTCTTC. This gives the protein CASSNSFSNEQFF.